The entry that follows covers one T cell receptor beta chain sequence. The target antigen is unknown. Trimming took 4 bases from V and 8 from J, leaving 9 bases between them. Germline lookup yields CDR1 SGHRS and CDR2 YFSETQ. The CDR3 totals 11 residues. The sample comes from a study of chemoradiotherapy in HPV16-positive cancers. The study's findings and limits: Candidate HPV-specific clones and E7-related TCR motifs grew in tumor during treatment. Better recurrence-free survival went with HPV-responsive T-cell expansion in HPV16-positive patients.

Assay used: immunoSEQ multiplex PCR; TCRdb lists only in-frame clones, some missing. The repertoire holds 9,500 or so clones, with around 67% as singletons. V usage is TRBV5-1 and J usage is TRBJ1-2; D remains ambiguous. This sample was taken from a patient who underwent chemoradiotherapy. The receptor's source is a human donor with HPV-associated anogenital cancer. CDR3 sequence reads: CASSLEEGYTF. The DNA of the CDR3 is TGCGCCAGCAGCCTGGAAGAAGGCTACACCTTC. Full variable domain (missing parts from reference TRBV5-1 and TRBJ1-2): KAGVTQTPRYLIKTRGQQVTLSCSPISGHRSVSWYQQTPGQGLQFLFEYFSETQRNKGNFPGRFSGRQFSNSRSEMNVSTLELGDSALYLCASSLEEGYTFGSGTRLTVV.